The 32 T cell receptor beta chains below were found in one sample sequenced in a study of shared clonotypes between healthy human individuals. Sequencing was performed with immunoSEQ multiplex PCR; in TCRdb, only in-frame clones are kept and a portion is missing. This sample has some 470,000 clones, with about 82% found just once. Sequencing was done on a sample of PBMCs. The receptors here all came from a middle-aged woman in good health. Some clones in this sample may be carry-over from other donors' samples.

Only one count was recorded for this clone. One base separates it from a far larger clone, so it is likely a read error. The chain combines TRBV27 with TRBJ2-7, with 7 bases fitting TRBD1. The CDR3 totals 15 residues. Germline V gives CDR1 MNHEY, CDR2 SMNVEV (reference sequence). Here the CDR3 DNA reads TGTGCCAGCAGTCCCGGGACAGCCTTCTCCTACGAGCATTACTTC. This translates into CASSPGTAFSYEHYF.

Comments on this clone: A far larger clone differs by one base, so this is likely a read error. The same CDR3 is also encoded by other DNA sequences in this sample. The rearrangement links TRBV29-1 to TRBJ1-1; D is unclear. CDR1 and CDR2 (germline): SQVTM, ANQGSEA. The CDR3 has 14 amino acids. CDR3 nucleotides: TGTAGCGTTGTCCTAACCCGGGGTGGGATTGAAGCTTTCTTT. This sequence encodes CSVVLTRGGIEAFF.

CDR3 bases: TGTGCCAGCAGCCGGGGACAGGGTGAGCAGTTCTTC. Protein sequence: CASSRGQGEQFF. The genes are TRBV7-3 and TRBJ2-1; TRBD1 matches 9 bases. CDR1 is SGHTA, CDR2 FQGTGA, per germline. CDR3 length: 12 residues. V gave up 5 bases and J gave up 9 bases; unmatched junction bases: 2.

The chain has TRBV27 and TRBJ2-7, with 12 bases that match TRBD1. The CDR3 covers 13 residues. Germline V gene data show CDR1 as MNHEY and CDR2 as SMNVEV (reference sequence). After removal of 7 bases from V and 8 bases from J, the junction contained 6 bases not matched to a gene. The CDR3 protein is CASTPGQGAQQYF. CDR3 in DNA: TGTGCCAGCACGCCGGGACAGGGGGCCCAGCAGTACTTC.

The gene calls are TRBV7-9 and TRBJ2-3; D gene uncertain. The CDR3 extends over 11 amino acids. The V gene lost 3 bases and the J gene lost 9 bases, with 7 bases spanning the gap. The V gene's germline CDR1 is SEHNR and CDR2 FQNEAQ (reference sequence). The CDR3 nucleotides are TGTGCCAGCAGCTTTTTGGAAACGCAGTATTTT. Residues: CASSFLETQYF.

The gene calls are TRBV19 and TRBJ1-4, with D maybe TRBD1 (5 bases). The length of the CDR3 is 20 residues. Per germline, CDR1 LNHDA and CDR2 SQIVND (reference sequence). V dropped 6 bases and J dropped 1 base, with 27 bases sitting between them. CDR3 sequence reads: CASRVSSDPPGTETNEKLFF. The CDR3, as DNA: TGTGCCAGTAGGGTAAGTAGTGATCCGCCCGGGACGGAAACTAATGAAAAACTGTTTTTT.

This clone has just a few counts. This chain joins TRBV5-4 and TRBJ1-2; 10 nucleotides align to TRBD1. From germline, CDR1 is SGHNT and CDR2 YYREEE (reference sequence). V shed 5 bases, J shed 2 bases, and the junction held 9 bases outside the gene matches. The CDR3 totals 16 residues. CDR3 DNA: TGTGCCAGCAGTTCAGGGACAGGGGTATGGAACTATGGCTACACCTTC. It yields the protein CASSSGTGVWNYGYTF.

Only a few counts were recorded for this clone. In the same sample, other DNA sequences code for this CDR3. The V gene is TRBV5-1, the J gene TRBJ2-2; the D is unclear. V was shortened by 4 bases and J by 3 bases, with 7 bases between the two germline ends. In germline, CDR1 is SGHRS, CDR2 YFSETQ. The CDR3 spans 13 residues. The CDR3 here is CASSPSDTGELFF. The CDR3 DNA follows: TGCGCCAGCAGCCCCTCAGACACCGGGGAGCTGTTTTTT.

This chain links TRBV19 with TRBJ1-4; a weak D match, TRBD1 (5 bases). CDR3 length equals 14 residues. V gave up 5 bases and J gave up 7 bases, with 14 bases separating them. Germline V gene sequence: CDR1 LNHDA, CDR2 SQIVND (reference sequence). The chain's CDR3 is CASSGGSGVEKLFF. As DNA, the CDR3 is TGTGCCAGTAGTGGGGGTTCGGGGGTTGAAAAACTGTTTTTT.

The J gene is TRBJ2-7, the V gene TRBV6-5; 10 bases line up with TRBD2. Per germline, CDR1 MNHEY and CDR2 SVGAGI. The V segment lost 5 bases and the J segment 4 bases; nucleotides outside the gene matches: 5. The CDR3 extends over 14 amino acids. The CDR3 is CASSVNSGRYEQYF. The CDR3 DNA reads as TGTGCCAGCAGTGTTAATAGCGGGAGGTACGAGCAGTACTTC.

Concerning this clone: The likely explanation is a read error, given a far larger clone one base away. The same CDR3 is also encoded by other DNA sequences in this sample. This chain uses TRBV7-2 with TRBJ2-6; tentative D call: TRBD2 (6 bases). The CDR3 has 17 amino acids. V was shortened by 5 bases and J by 1 base, with 15 bases between the two germline ends. CDR1 and CDR2 (germline): SGHTA, FQGNSA. CDR3 nucleotides: TGTGCCAGCAGCCAAGATCCAGGGACTTCTGGGGCCAACGTCCTGACTTTC. Amino acid sequence: CASSQDPGTSGANVLTF.

The chain has TRBV5-1 and TRBJ2-3; the match to TRBD1 covers 8 bases. This CDR3 spans 16 amino acids. Looked up from germline, CDR1 is SGHRS and CDR2 is YFSETQ. V lost 0 bases and J lost 4; bases outside the gene matches: 7. The CDR3 spells CASSLAVTGEADTQYF. For the CDR3, the DNA is TGCGCCAGCAGCTTGGCAGTGACAGGGGAGGCAGATACGCAGTATTTT.

This sequence joins TRBV6-6 and TRBJ1-4; D might be TRBD1 (5 bases). Germline V gene sequence: CDR1 MNHNY, CDR2 SVGAGI (reference sequence). Trimming left V 7 bases short and J 5 bases short, with 17 bases between. The CDR3 extends over 15 amino acids. The CDR3 coding sequence is TGTGCCAGCACCCACCGAATGACAGTAAATGAAAAACTGTTTTTT. Its protein product is CASTHRMTVNEKLFF.

The CDR3 nucleotides read TGCGCCAGCAGCCAGATAATGTACTCTGGGGCCAACGTCCTGACTTTC. Amino acids: CASSQIMYSGANVLTF. The chain joins TRBV5-1 to TRBJ2-6; D not certain. CDR1 and CDR2 from the germline V gene are SGHRS and YFSETQ. This CDR3 comprises 16 residues. The germline V and J ends were trimmed by 4 bases and 0 bases, with 11 bases remaining between them.

The chain employs TRBV5-4 and TRBJ2-7; tentatively, D is TRBD2 (6 bases). Germline CDR1 is SGHNT and CDR2 is YYREEE (reference sequence). Trimming shortened V by 4 bases and J by 2 bases, and 13 bases separated the two germline ends. This CDR3 contains 14 residues. CDR3 bases: TGTGCCAGCAGCGTACCGGGACTCACCTACGAGCAGTACTTC. Protein: CASSVPGLTYEQYF.

Here the CDR3 reads CASRITSDNEQFF. DNA for the CDR3: TGTGCCAGCAGAATAACTAGCGACAATGAGCAGTTCTTC. V is TRBV6-1 and J is TRBJ2-1; 7 positions match TRBD2. This CDR3 contains 13 residues. Germline V gives CDR1 MNHNS, CDR2 SASEGT. Germline trimming cut 6 bases from V and 5 bases from J; bases unmatched to any gene: 4.

CDR3 sequence (DNA): TGTGCCAGCAGCTTAGCCGGAAAACTGTTTTTT. Its translation is CASSLAGKLFF. The chain uses TRBV7-9 and TRBJ1-4; unclear D gene. The germline V gene has CDR1 SEHNR and CDR2 FQNEAQ (reference sequence). The CDR3 is 11 amino acids. Trimming shortened V by 0 bases and J by 10 bases, and 3 bases separated the two germline ends. Drawing the rest from reference TRBV7-9 and TRBJ1-4, the complete variable domain is DTGVSQNPRHKITKRGQNVTFRCDPISEHNRLYWYRQTLGQGPEFLTYFQNEAQLEKSRLLSDRFSAERPKGSFSTLEIQRTEQGDSAMYLCASSLAGKLFFGSGTQLSVL.

In DNA form, the CDR3 reads TGTGCCAGCAGCACTCAGTACCGGGACAGGGGGACCATGAACACTGAAGCTTTCTTT. The encoded protein is CASSTQYRDRGTMNTEAFF. The rearrangement links TRBV7-9 to TRBJ1-1; TRBD1 matches at 11 bases. V gave up 5 bases and J gave up 0 bases; unmatched junction bases: 14. This CDR3 region has 19 residues. The V gene's germline CDR1 is SEHNR and CDR2 FQNEAQ (reference sequence).

This chain connects TRBV11-2 to TRBJ2-1; 13 bases map to TRBD2. Germline-derived CDR1 and CDR2 are SGHAT and FQNNGV. Trimming cost V 1 base and J 4 bases; bases outside gene matches: 10. CDR3 length: 19 residues. The CDR3 here is CASSLGPTSGRAVYNEQFF. The CDR3 DNA reads as TGTGCCAGCAGCTTAGGCCCAACTAGCGGGAGGGCCGTATACAATGAGCAGTTCTTC.

This clone has at least ten counts. Other nucleotide sequences from this sample produce the same CDR3. The rearrangement links TRBV6-6 to TRBJ1-1, with D uncertain. The CDR3 contains 13 residues. Trimming pared 7 bases from V and 2 bases from J, leaving 11 bases between. Germline V gene lookup returns CDR1 MNHNY and CDR2 SVGAGI (reference sequence). The CDR3 sequence is CASNPAGNTEAFF. CDR3 nucleotide sequence: TGTGCCAGCAACCCTGCAGGAAACACTGAAGCTTTCTTT.

The chain recombines TRBV5-4 with TRBJ2-7; D remains ambiguous. From germline, CDR1 is SGHNT and CDR2 YYREEE (reference sequence). V gave up 3 bases and J gave up 6 bases, with 19 bases separating them. This CDR3 is built from 15 residues. CDR3 protein: CASSSRTVLPLEQYF. The CDR3 region has the DNA TGTGCCAGCAGCTCACGGACCGTCCTGCCCCTCGAGCAGTACTTC.

The chain joins TRBV5-4 to TRBJ2-5; D is unresolved. V lost 3 bases, J lost 5 bases, and 11 bases lay in between. Germline-derived CDR1 and CDR2 are SGHNT and YYREEE (reference sequence). The CDR3 totals 13 residues. This CDR3 is CASSSMSAETQYF. In DNA, the CDR3 is TGTGCCAGCAGCTCCATGAGCGCGGAGACCCAGTACTTC.

The sample holds one count of this clone. The V and J genes are TRBV4-1 and TRBJ1-2; a possible D gene is TRBD1 (6 bases). From germline, CDR1 is MGHRA and CDR2 YSYEKL. Trimming stripped 5 bases from V and 6 bases from J, with 19 bases between. This CDR3 is 15 amino acids long. The CDR3 coding sequence is TGCGCCAGCAGCGGCCGGGCTCCGAGGGGGAATGGCTACACCTTC. Encoded protein: CASSGRAPRGNGYTF.

The chain links TRBV19 to TRBJ2-7; a weak D match, TRBD2 (5 bases). This CDR3 spans 12 amino acids. Germline loops: CDR1 LNHDA, CDR2 SQIVND (reference sequence). V shed 6 bases and J shed 3 bases, with 9 bases lying between them. CDR3 nucleotide sequence: TGTGCCAGTAGCCCGGGGTTCTACGAGCAGTACTTC. Its translation: CASSPGFYEQYF.

This clone was seen a handful of times. The same CDR3 also results from other DNA sequences found in this sample. This chain uses TRBV4-1 with TRBJ2-7; D uncertain. Between the trimmed V and J ends, which lost 0 bases and 1 base, there was a span of 13 bases. Germline V gene data show CDR1 as MGHRA and CDR2 as YSYEKL. CDR3 length: 16 amino acids. The CDR3 is CASSQELGSASYEQYF. CDR3 DNA sequence: TGCGCCAGCAGCCAAGAACTCGGCAGCGCTTCCTACGAGCAGTACTTC.

This chain uses TRBV27 with TRBJ2-1; the match to TRBD1 covers 8 bases. This CDR3 spans 14 amino acids. Germline lookup yields CDR1 MNHEY and CDR2 SMNVEV (reference sequence). J lost 9 bases, V lost 4 bases, and 8 bases had no gene match. The CDR3 sequence: CASSSSGTGREQFF. DNA of the CDR3: TGTGCCAGCAGTTCGTCCGGGACAGGTCGTGAGCAGTTCTTC.

This rearrangement joins TRBV4-2 to TRBJ2-3, with 7 bases lining up with TRBD2. The junction had 13 bases not matched to a gene; V was cut back by 4 bases and J by 3 bases. CDR1 and CDR2 from the germline V gene are LGHNA and YNFKEQ. CDR3 length equals 17 residues. The CDR3 DNA reads TGTGCCAGCAGCCCCCGTTTCTTGGCGGGAGAGACAGATACGCAGTATTTT. Encoded protein: CASSPRFLAGETDTQYF.

The genes are TRBV13 and TRBJ2-7, with 14 nucleotides matching TRBD2. Germline CDR1 reads PRHDT; CDR2 reads FYEKMQ (reference sequence). There are 17 residues in the CDR3. After removal of 6 bases from V and 7 bases from J, the junction contained 14 bases not matched to a gene. CDR3 amino acids: CASSGPGLAGVLGEQYF. CDR3 sequence (DNA): TGTGCCAGCAGTGGACCGGGACTAGCGGGAGTCCTCGGGGAGCAGTACTTC.

The chain combines TRBV6-6 with TRBJ2-1; weak D call: TRBD2 (6 bases). From germline, CDR1 is MNHNY and CDR2 SVGAGI (reference sequence). V lost 5 bases to trimming and J lost 6 bases, with 11 bases between them. CDR3 size: 13 residues. CDR3 in amino acids: CASSAWRGNEQFF. The CDR3 DNA is TGTGCCAGCAGTGCCTGGAGGGGCAATGAGCAGTTCTTC.

CDR3 residues: CASSVRDGGTDTQYF. CDR3 bases: TGTGCCAGCTCAGTGCGGGATGGAGGGACAGATACGCAGTATTTT. This chain links TRBV18 with TRBJ2-3; tentative D call: TRBD2 (6 bases). V was shortened by 5 bases and J by 3 bases, with 15 bases between the two germline ends. Germline V gives CDR1 KGHSH, CDR2 LQKENI. CDR3 length equals 15 residues.

On this clone itself: A far bigger clonotype differs at one base, so this is likely a read error. The chain recombines TRBV4-2 with TRBJ2-1; TRBD2 agrees at 8 bases. The germline gives CDR1 LGHNA, CDR2 YNFKEQ. The CDR3 is 16 residues long. The CDR3 loop is CASSQEVAGSYNEQLF. The CDR3 bases are TGTGCCAGCAGCCAAGAAGTAGCGGGATCCTACAATGAGCAGCTCTTC.

This clone was recorded many times. This chain uses TRBV9 with TRBJ2-7, with D hard to call. Trimming cost V 4 bases and J 4 bases, with 15 bases left between them. The CDR3 is made up of 14 amino acids. The germline CDR1 and CDR2 sequences are SGDLS and YYNGEE. The CDR3 coding sequence is TGTGCCAGCAGCCCTCGGTTCGAGGTTTACGAGCAGTACTTC. This sequence encodes CASSPRFEVYEQYF.